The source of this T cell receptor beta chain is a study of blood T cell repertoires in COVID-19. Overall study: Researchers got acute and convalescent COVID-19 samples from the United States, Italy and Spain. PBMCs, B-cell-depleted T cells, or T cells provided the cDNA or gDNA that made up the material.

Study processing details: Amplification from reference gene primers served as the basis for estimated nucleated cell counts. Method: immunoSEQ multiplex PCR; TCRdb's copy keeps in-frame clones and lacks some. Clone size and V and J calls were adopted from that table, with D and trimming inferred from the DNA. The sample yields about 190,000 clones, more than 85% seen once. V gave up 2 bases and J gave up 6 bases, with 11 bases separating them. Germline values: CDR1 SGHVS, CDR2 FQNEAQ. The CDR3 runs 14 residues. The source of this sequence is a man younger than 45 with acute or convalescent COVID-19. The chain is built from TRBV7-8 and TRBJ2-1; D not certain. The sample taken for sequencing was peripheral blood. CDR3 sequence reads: CASSLPPLLNEQFF. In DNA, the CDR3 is TGTGCCAGCAGCTTACCCCCTCTACTCAATGAGCAGTTCTTC. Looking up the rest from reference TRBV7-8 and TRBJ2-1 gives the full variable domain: GAGVSQSPRYKVAKRGQDVALRCDPISGHVSLFWYQQALGQGPEFLTYFQNEAQLDKSGLPSDRFFAERPEGSVSTLKIQRTQQEDSAVYLCASSLPPLLNEQFFGPGTRLTVL.